Described below is a single T cell receptor (beta chain) sequence and its context. What it recognizes is unknown. This specimen includes other DNA sequences encoding the same CDR3. The sample comes from a study of shared clonotypes between healthy human individuals. CD8 cells regarded as naive lacked CD45RO, were positively chosen for CCR7, and omitted terminally differentiated effector memory CD45RA+ cells. Study-level points and caveats: The sampled material consisted only of blood, and tissue repertoires are likely to differ. It was expected that sequencing depth would affect clonotype sharing among donors.

This CDR3 comprises 14 residues. V was trimmed by 3 bases and J by 1 base, leaving 10 bases between them. Germline values: CDR1 MNHEY, CDR2 SMNVEV (reference sequence). TCRdb's table, derived via immunoSEQ multiplex PCR, lists solely in-frame clones and lacks some. The sample holds about 2 million clones, around 96% seen once. This chain connects TRBV27 to TRBJ2-7; D may be TRBD1 (5 bases). The source material was naive CD8+ T cells sorted from blood. This receptor was identified in a man aged 18-30 years in good health. The chain's CDR3 is CASSFSDSSYEQYF. The CDR3 nucleotides are TGTGCCAGCAGTTTTTCAGACAGTTCCTACGAGCAGTACTTC.